The TCR beta chain under discussion was sequenced for a study of cytomegalovirus exposure and HLA in healthy donors. With 60 Vbeta and 13 Jbeta primers, the PCR was carried out. Study processing details: Later, 65 million to 90 million unique TCR beta chains were counted in an analysis, and about 12 million of them were shared. Repertoires were generated with immunoSEQ multiplex PCR, while TCRdb's copy carries only in-frame clones and drops some. That table is the source of V, J and clone size, and D and trimming were worked out from the DNA. The sample has around 64,000 clones; more than 75% are singletons. Whole-study results and caveats: Researchers reported in a later analysis that common viral pathogens appeared linked to several top clusters. The only immune exposure information that was available was CMV serostatus. Rarity held for most TCR sequences, but there were some public TCRs that occurred in many donors.

Comments on this clone: The antigen is not known.

Germline V gene data show CDR1 as MGHDK and CDR2 as SYGVNS. The CDR3 sequence is 13 residues long. V gave up 8 bases and J gave up 7 bases; unmatched junction bases: 11. This chain connects TRBV25-1 to TRBJ2-7; TRBD2 agrees at 7 bases. The sequencing input was PBMCs. The receptor's source is a man aged 18 to 29 in good health and CMV-seropositive. The CDR3 nucleotides are TGTGCCAGCCTGGAGGCTAGCGGCTTGGAGCAGTACTTC. Its protein is CASLEASGLEQYF.